The T cell receptor beta chain described here comes from a study of cytomegalovirus exposure and HLA in healthy donors. 60 Vbeta and 13 Jbeta primers were used in PCR. Profiled with immunoSEQ multiplex PCR; TCRdb holds only in-frame clones, not every one. In the table there are 110,000 to 150,000 clones, about four fifths of which are singletons. V lost 7 bases, J lost 3 bases, and 7 bases lay in between. Germline values: CDR1 LNHDA, CDR2 SQIVND (reference sequence). This CDR3 has 11 amino acids. The rearrangement joins TRBV19 to TRBJ2-7, with D possibly TRBD1 on 5 matching bases. Sequenced: PBMCs. The TCR originated in a woman in her 40s in good health and CMV-seropositive. CDR3 coding DNA: TGTGCCAGTACCCAGGGCTACGAGCAGTACTTC. Encoded protein: CASTQGYEQYF.